A single T cell receptor (beta chain) is shown here with its context. Produced via immunoSEQ multiplex PCR; TCRdb's table is partial and in-frame only. This repertoire shows around 2.3 million clones, 95% found once; its top ten account for 0.13%. The data belong to a study of shared clonotypes between healthy human individuals. The sample comprised naive CD4+ T cells sorted from blood. Specified subset: CD45RA+ positively selected. This receptor was taken from a man between 18 and 35 years old in good health.

The CDR3 here is CASSQGGGLAALEQYF. In DNA form, the CDR3 reads TGTGCCAGCAGCCAGGGCGGCGGACTAGCGGCTCTCGAGCAGTACTTC. V is TRBV5-4 and J is TRBJ2-7; 10 bases match TRBD2. The CDR3 consists of 16 residues. Germline values: CDR1 SGHNT, CDR2 YYREEE (reference sequence). After removal of 4 bases from V and 6 bases from J, the junction contained 13 bases not matched to a gene.